Given below is one T cell receptor beta chain in context. The source of the sample is a study of blood T cell repertoires in COVID-19. Study background: Acute and convalescent COVID-19 specimens originated in the United States, Italy and Spain.

TCRdb's copy holds only in-frame clones and misses some; the assay was immunoSEQ multiplex PCR. The sample records roughly 100,000 clones, about 76% being singletons. Trimming left V 5 bases short and J 7 bases short, with 12 bases between. The germline CDR1 and CDR2 sequences are SGHAT and FQNNGV. The CDR3 runs to 13 residues. The clonotype originates from a woman at least 80 years old with acute or convalescent COVID-19. The chain recombines TRBV11-2 with TRBJ1-5; D is undetermined. Sequences were obtained from peripheral blood. DNA of the CDR3: TGTGCCAGCAGCCCAGGCCGTCAACAGCCCCAGCATTTT. Amino acid sequence: CASSPGRQQPQHF.